The entry that follows covers one TCR beta chain sequence. The data were taken from a study of blood T cell repertoires in COVID-19. Across the whole study: Samples representing acute and convalescent COVID-19 were sourced from the United States, Italy and Spain. T cells, B-cell-depleted T cells, or PBMCs provided the cDNA or gDNA that served as material.

Germline V gives CDR1 SGHVS, CDR2 FNYEAQ. CDR3 length: 15 amino acids. V was trimmed by 1 base and J by 1 base, leaving 11 bases between them. Original data processing: Reference gene primer amplification in the assay estimated nucleated cell counts. Produced via immunoSEQ multiplex PCR; TCRdb's table is partial and in-frame only. From that table come the V and J calls and clone size; the DNA was used to work out D and trimming. The sample contains around 210,000 clones, around 80% of which appear only once. The gene calls are TRBV7-6 and TRBJ2-7, with D possibly TRBD2 on 6 matching bases. Sequenced sample: peripheral blood. This sequence was found in a human donor in a cohort sampled during active COVID-19. DNA of the CDR3: TGTGCCAGCAGCTTAGGGGGGGTGCAATCCTACGAGCAGTACTTC. Its translation is CASSLGGVQSYEQYF.